Listed here is a single TCR beta chain. Its antigen remains unknown. TCRdb independently ran MiXCR on the reads; one entry per CDR3 protein. The sample holds 450,000 to 600,000 distinct CDR3 sequences; about 39% are singletons and the top ten take approximately 40%. CDR3 size: 15 residues. Germline V gene lookup returns CDR1 SNHLY and CDR2 FYNNEI. The V segment lost 4 bases and the J segment 1 base; nucleotides outside the gene matches: 5. This sample was taken from a study of T cell repertoires in cytomegalovirus infection. Study-level background: Selection of CMV epitopes for the study included recently identified HLA-C-restricted and well-studied HLA-B-restricted ones. Shared public TCR beta signatures pointed to both CMV infection and a matching HLA type.

Study-wide results and caveats: HLA-C-restricted TCR beta clonotypes specific for CMV led the ex vivo response. Summed frequency of shared TCR beta families picked out CMV carriers who also had the relevant HLA.

The sample here was cultured PBMCs, taken from culture after CMV antigen stimulation. This chain connects TRBV2 to TRBJ2-5, with 8 positions matching TRBD1. This TCR was sampled from a human donor in good health (CMV status not recorded). Some clones in this sample may be carry-over from other donors' samples. The CDR3 nucleotides are TGTGCCAGCAGTGCCCCCGGGACAGGCCAAGAGACCCAGTACTTC. Encoded protein: CASSAPGTGQETQYF.